This T cell receptor (beta chain) emerged from a study of human T cells and chemical hapten exposure. Individual cDNA molecules each carried unique molecular identifiers attached by the library. TCRdb analysed the RACE reads with MiXCR anew, one entry per CDR3 protein. The sample comprises 90,000 to 120,000 distinct CDR3 sequences, about 11% of which are singletons, and under 4.5% rests with the top ten. Points on this clonotype: Its antigen is still unknown.

Study-level points and caveats: The number of TCRs over 1 in 1000 frequency stayed unchanged after DPC.

The CDR3 loop spans 16 amino acids. From germline, CDR1 is SGHAT and CDR2 FQNNGV. Trimming removed 2 bases at V and 4 bases at J, with 15 bases between. Noted time point: patch test 1, 2 weeks after DPC sensitization. Treatment noted: therapeutic diphenylcyclopropenone sensitization with weekly scalp DPC. The chain links TRBV11-2 to TRBJ2-1, with D unclear. The source is a woman in her 40s with alopecia areata. Some clones in this sample may be carry-over from other donors' samples. The starting material was whole blood, obtained in connection with sensitization to the hapten diphenylcyclopropenone (DPC). CDR3 loop: CASSLRSEVLYNEQFF. In nucleotides, the CDR3 is TGTGCCAGCAGCTTACGTTCAGAAGTACTATACAATGAGCAGTTCTTC.